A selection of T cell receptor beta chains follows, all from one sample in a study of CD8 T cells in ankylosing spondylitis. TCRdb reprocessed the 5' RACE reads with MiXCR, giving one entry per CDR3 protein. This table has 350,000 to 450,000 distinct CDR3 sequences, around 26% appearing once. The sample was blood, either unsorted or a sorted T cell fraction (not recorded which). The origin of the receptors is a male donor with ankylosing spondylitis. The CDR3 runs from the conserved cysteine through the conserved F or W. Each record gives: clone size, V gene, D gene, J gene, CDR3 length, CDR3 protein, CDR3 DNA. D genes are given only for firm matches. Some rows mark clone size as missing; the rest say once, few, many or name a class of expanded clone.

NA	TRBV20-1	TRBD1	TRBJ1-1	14	CSARSGTGDTEAFF	TGCAGTGCTAGATCGGGGACAGGAGACACTGAAGCTTTCTTT
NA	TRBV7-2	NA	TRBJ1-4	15	CASSLAPLAQEKLFF	TGTGCCAGCAGCTTGGCCCCCCTCGCCCAGGAAAAACTGTTTTTT
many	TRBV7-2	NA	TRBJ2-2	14	CASSFSANTGELFF	TGTGCCAGCAGCTTCTCGGCGAACACCGGGGAGCTGTTTTTT
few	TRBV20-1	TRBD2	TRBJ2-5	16	CSARGLAGAPAETQYF	TGCAGTGCTAGAGGCCTAGCGGGAGCCCCTGCAGAGACCCAGTACTTC
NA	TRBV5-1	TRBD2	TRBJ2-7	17	CASSSRTSGPASHEQYF	TGCGCCAGCAGCTCCAGGACTAGCGGGCCTGCTTCCCACGAGCAGTACTTC
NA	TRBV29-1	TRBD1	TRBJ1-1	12	CSDLSGGGEAFF	TGCAGCGACCTATCAGGGGGCGGTGAAGCTTTCTTT
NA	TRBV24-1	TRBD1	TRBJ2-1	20	CATSDKPGQGVPGSYNEQFF	TGTGCCACCAGTGATAAACCGGGACAGGGAGTTCCGGGGTCCTACAATGAGCAGTTCTTC
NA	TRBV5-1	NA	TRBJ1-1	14	CASSTGPMNPEAFF	TGCGCCAGCAGCACGGGTCCGATGAATCCTGAAGCTTTCTTT
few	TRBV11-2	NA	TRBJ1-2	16	CASSVDPGRGIYGYTF	TGTGCCAGCAGCGTAGATCCGGGACGGGGGATCTATGGCTACACCTTC
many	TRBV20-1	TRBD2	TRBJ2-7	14	CSAEVSGATYEQYF	TGCAGTGCCGAGGTTAGCGGGGCGACCTACGAGCAGTACTTC
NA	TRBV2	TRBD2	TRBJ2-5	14	CASSVIAGQETQYF	TGTGCCAGCAGTGTGATAGCGGGTCAAGAGACCCAGTACTTC
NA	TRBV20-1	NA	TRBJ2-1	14	CSARGDGLFDEQFF	TGCAGTGCTAGAGGGGACGGACTATTCGATGAGCAGTTCTTC
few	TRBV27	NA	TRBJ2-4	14	CASSPGTSKNIQYF	TGTGCCAGCTCCCCGGGCACTAGCAAAAACATTCAGTACTTC
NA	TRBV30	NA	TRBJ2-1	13	CAWSLKQGTEQFF	TGTGCCTGGAGTCTAAAACAGGGCACCGAGCAGTTCTTC
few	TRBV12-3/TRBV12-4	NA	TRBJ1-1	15	CASSKTGLGVTEAFF	TGTGCCAGCAGCAAGACTGGGCTAGGGGTCACTGAAGCTTTCTTT
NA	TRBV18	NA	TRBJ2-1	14	CASSPSGRVGEQFF	TGTGCCAGCTCACCTTCCGGGAGAGTGGGTGAGCAGTTCTTC
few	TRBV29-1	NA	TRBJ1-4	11	CSVTTGEKLFF	TGCAGCGTTACGACGGGAGAAAAACTGTTTTTT
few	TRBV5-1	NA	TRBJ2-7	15	CASSGGTGFSYEQYF	TGCGCCAGCAGCGGGGGAACGGGGTTCTCCTACGAGCAGTACTTC
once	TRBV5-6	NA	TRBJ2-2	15	CASSLERRATGELFF	TGTGCCAGCAGCTTGGAACGAAGGGCAACCGGGGAGCTGTTTTTT
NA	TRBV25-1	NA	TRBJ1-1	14	CASSDWGGDTEAFF	TGTGCCAGCAGTGACTGGGGCGGGGACACTGAAGCTTTCTTT
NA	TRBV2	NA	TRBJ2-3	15	CASSEAFALGDTQYF	TGTGCCAGCAGTGAAGCTTTTGCCCTCGGGGATACGCAGTATTTT
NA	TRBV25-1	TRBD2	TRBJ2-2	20	CASSDLGLAGGPRNTGELFF	TGTGCCAGCAGTGATCTGGGACTAGCGGGAGGGCCTAGGAACACCGGGGAGCTGTTTTTT
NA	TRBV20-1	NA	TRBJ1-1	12	CSARDTLTEAFF	TGCAGTGCTAGAGATACCCTAACTGAAGCTTTCTTT
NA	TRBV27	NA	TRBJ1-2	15	CASSFWSEGTYGYTF	TGTGCCAGCAGTTTCTGGTCAGAAGGTACCTATGGCTACACCTTC
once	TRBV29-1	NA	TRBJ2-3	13	CSVDPGSADTQYF	TGCAGCGTTGACCCCGGGAGCGCAGATACGCAGTATTTT
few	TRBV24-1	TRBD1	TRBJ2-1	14	CATSEGGVLDEQFF	TGTGCCACCAGTGAAGGGGGCGTGTTGGATGAGCAGTTCTTC
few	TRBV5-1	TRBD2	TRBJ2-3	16	CASGLGLAQSTDTQYF	TGCGCCAGCGGACTGGGACTAGCGCAGAGCACAGATACGCAGTATTTT